What follows are 30 T cell receptor beta chains derived from one specimen sequenced in a study of beta chain features in type 1 diabetes. Every isolated RNA sample was fully reverse transcribed, so sequencing captured expressed TCRB transcripts. Assay: immunoSEQ multiplex PCR; the TCRdb copy retains only in-frame clones and omits some. The sample records some 16,000 clones, approximately 79% being singletons. These receptors' antigens are unknown. Study results and caveats: Within each of all four CD4+ subsets, Type 1 diabetes patients had TCRB CDR3s that were moderately but significantly shorter.

The sequenced material came from stem cell memory CD4+ T cells from blood. The receptors shown here come from a woman in her late teens or twenties with type 1 diabetes.

The chain uses TRBV10-3 and TRBJ2-2; TRBD1 aligns across 7 bases. The CDR3 is made up of 12 amino acids. Germline V gives CDR1 ENHRY, CDR2 SYGVKD. Germline trimming cut 6 bases from V and 8 bases from J; bases unmatched to any gene: 3. CDR3 in amino acids: CAIRTGVGELFF. The DNA of the CDR3 is TGTGCCATCAGAACAGGGGTGGGGGAGCTGTTTTTT.

The gene calls are TRBV5-4 and TRBJ1-6; no firm D call. This CDR3 spans 14 amino acids. Trimming took 0 bases from V and 8 from J, leaving 9 bases between them. Germline V gives CDR1 SGHNT, CDR2 YYREEE (reference sequence). The CDR3 region has the DNA TGTGCCAGCAGCTTGGGCCCCACGGATTCACCCCTCCACTTT. This gives the protein CASSLGPTDSPLHF. The complete variable domain, with remaining parts taken from reference TRBV5-4 and TRBJ1-6, reads ETGVTQSPTHLIKTRGQQVTLRCSSQSGHNTVSWYQQALGQGPQFIFQYYREEENGRGNFPPRFSGLQFPNYSSELNVNALELDDSALYLCASSLGPTDSPLHFGNGTRLTVT.

This chain uses TRBV20-1 with TRBJ1-2; no firm D call. This CDR3 is 11 amino acids long. Per the germline V gene, CDR1 is DFQATT and CDR2 is SNEGSKA (reference sequence). Trimming took off 6 bases at V and 8 bases at J, with 13 bases between the two ends. The CDR3 sequence: CSARSGNGYTF. For the CDR3, the DNA is TGCAGTGCCCGCTCAGGAAACGGCTACACCTTC.

This clone appeared once. V is TRBV5-1 and J is TRBJ2-5; D is unclear. Germline loops: CDR1 SGHRS, CDR2 YFSETQ. The CDR3 runs 14 residues. V was cut by 0 bases and J by 3 bases, with 9 bases left in between. In nucleotides, the CDR3 is TGCGCCAGCAGCTTGGCCTCTCGTAAAGAGACCCAGTACTTC. The encoded protein is CASSLASRKETQYF.

This rearrangement joins TRBV4-1 to TRBJ2-7; 9 positions agree with TRBD2. This CDR3 has 16 amino acids. Germline values: CDR1 MGHRA, CDR2 YSYEKL. The junction had 5 bases not matched to a gene; V was cut back by 0 bases and J by 2 bases. The CDR3 sequence is CASSQDWAGGAYEQYF. Written as DNA, the CDR3 is TGCGCCAGCAGCCAAGATTGGGCGGGAGGGGCCTACGAGCAGTACTTC.

The rearrangement links TRBV25-1 to TRBJ1-1; D not resolved. The CDR3 totals 12 residues. The germline V gene encodes CDR1 MGHDK and CDR2 SYGVNS. Deletions cut 3 bases from V and 4 bases from J, with 6 bases between. The CDR3 nucleotides are TGTGCCAGCAGTGACGGTATCACTGAAGCTTTCTTT. Translated, it gives CASSDGITEAFF. Complete variable domain (other parts from reference TRBV25-1 and TRBJ1-1): EADIYQTPRYLVIGTGKKITLECSQTMGHDKMYWYQQDPGMELHLIHYSYGVNSTEKGDLSSESTVSRIRTEHFPLTLESARPSHTSQYLCASSDGITEAFFGQGTRLTVV.

This clone has a handful of counts. This chain uses TRBV5-4 with TRBJ2-2, with a tentative D call TRBD2 (5 bases). Trimming took off 4 bases at V and 3 bases at J, with 10 bases between the two ends. CDR1 is SGHNT, CDR2 YYREEE, per germline (reference sequence). CDR3 size: 14 residues. The CDR3 DNA reads as TGTGCCAGCAGCACTGGACTTTACACCGGGGAGCTGTTTTTT. Protein sequence: CASSTGLYTGELFF.

J is TRBJ2-1 and V is TRBV6-1; D is undetermined. Germline V gene lookup returns CDR1 MNHNS and CDR2 SASEGT. The ends were cut back, 3 bases at V and 0 bases at J, with 12 bases in the middle. This CDR3 region has 16 residues. The DNA for the CDR3 is TGTGCCAGCAGTGATGGCCGAGGATACTCCTACAATGAGCAGTTCTTC. Translated, it gives CASSDGRGYSYNEQFF.

This clone was seen a handful of times. The chain couples TRBV11-2 to TRBJ2-1; D possibly corresponds to TRBD1 (6 bases). From germline, CDR1 is SGHAT and CDR2 FQNNGV. This CDR3 has 12 residues. Trimming left V 5 bases short and J 8 bases short, with 10 bases between. CDR3 sequence (DNA): TGTGCCAGCAGCCCGACAGGCGATGAGCAGTTCTTC. Translated, it gives CASSPTGDEQFF.

This clone was counted between two and nine times. The chain uses TRBV5-6 and TRBJ1-1; maybe TRBD1 (5 bases). The ends were cut back, 4 bases at V and 5 bases at J, with 18 bases in the middle. Germline loops: CDR1 SGHDT, CDR2 YYEEEE. CDR3 length: 15 residues. Here the CDR3 reads CASSPFGGLVTEAFF. CDR3 bases: TGTGCCAGCAGCCCCTTCGGGGGACTGGTAACTGAAGCTTTCTTT.

The chain couples TRBV28 to TRBJ2-1; D remains ambiguous. The CDR3 covers 15 residues. Trimming left V 2 bases short and J 4 bases short, with 12 bases between. CDR1 and CDR2 (germline): MDHEN, SYDVKM. This CDR3 is CASSLHPRQYNEQFF. The CDR3 DNA reads TGTGCCAGCAGTTTACACCCTAGGCAATACAATGAGCAGTTCTTC.

V usage is TRBV28 and J usage is TRBJ2-3; 9 bases are shared with TRBD1. The CDR3 loop spans 14 amino acids. From germline, CDR1 is MDHEN and CDR2 SYDVKM. The V and J ends lost 2 bases and 10 bases, in that order; junction bases with no gene match: 7. This CDR3 is CASSLARTGVAQYF. The CDR3 DNA reads as TGTGCCAGCAGTTTAGCTCGGACAGGGGTCGCGCAGTATTTT.

The chain carries TRBV9 and TRBJ2-3; TRBD1 matches at 9 bases. The junction had 5 bases not matched to a gene; V was cut back by 4 bases and J by 2 bases. CDR1 SGDLS and CDR2 YYNGEE come from the germline V gene. The CDR3 loop spans 15 amino acids. The CDR3 loop reads CASSPRTGDTDTQYF. The DNA for the CDR3 is TGTGCCAGCAGCCCCCGGACAGGGGACACAGATACGCAGTATTTT.

The genes are TRBV27 and TRBJ2-5; 12 bases map to TRBD2. Trimming took 0 bases from V and 5 from J; bases not matched to a gene: 10. This CDR3 is built from 18 residues. Germline CDR1 reads MNHEY; CDR2 reads SMNVEV (reference sequence). The CDR3 coding sequence is TGTGCCAGCAGTTTATCTGGGGCTAGCGGGAGGGCCGTGGAGACCCAGTACTTC. Translating gives CASSLSGASGRAVETQYF.

The chain carries TRBV5-1 and TRBJ2-1, with D possibly matching TRBD2 (6 bases). Looked up from germline, CDR1 is SGHRS and CDR2 is YFSETQ. The CDR3 is 15 amino acids. Trimming took 4 bases from V and 8 from J, leaving 19 bases between them. The CDR3 is CASSVGTARSHEQFF. The CDR3 region has the DNA TGCGCCAGCAGCGTTGGGACTGCCCGTTCGCATGAGCAGTTCTTC.

V and J are TRBV6-5 and TRBJ2-2; 14 nucleotides agree with TRBD2. The junction had 3 bases not matched to a gene; V was cut back by 6 bases and J by 6 bases. The CDR3 is 15 residues long. CDR1 MNHEY and CDR2 SVGAGI come from the germline V gene. This CDR3 reads CASSTTSGRAGELFF. DNA of the CDR3: TGTGCCAGCAGCACGACTAGCGGGAGGGCCGGGGAGCTGTTTTTT.

The chain recombines TRBV7-3 with TRBJ2-1; the D gene is possibly TRBD1 (7 bases). The ends were cut back, 3 bases at V and 8 bases at J, with 17 bases in the middle. The germline V gene encodes CDR1 SGHTA and CDR2 FQGTGA. The CDR3 sequence is 15 residues long. The DNA of the CDR3 is TGTGCCAGCAGCTTGGGCAGGGGGGACGTCGATGAGCAGTTCTTC. Translated, it gives CASSLGRGDVDEQFF.

This clone was detected only a few times. V and J are TRBV4-1 and TRBJ1-1; unclear D gene. Trimming cost V 6 bases and J 0 bases, with 5 bases left between them. This CDR3 comprises 12 residues. Germline V lookup: CDR1 MGHRA, CDR2 YSYEKL. For the CDR3, the DNA is TGCGCCAGCAGGCGAATGAACACTGAAGCTTTCTTT. It encodes CASRRMNTEAFF.

The chain couples TRBV13 to TRBJ2-7; 8 nucleotides line up with TRBD1. CDR3 length equals 13 residues. Per the germline V gene, CDR1 is PRHDT and CDR2 is FYEKMQ (reference sequence). V shed 5 bases, J shed 3 bases, and the junction held 3 bases outside the gene matches. The CDR3 DNA reads TGTGCCAGCAGCGGACAGGGAGACTACGAGCAGTACGTC. Protein product: CASSGQGDYEQYV.

This chain connects TRBV30 to TRBJ1-2; the match to TRBD1 covers 8 bases. This CDR3 is 16 amino acids long. Trimming took 7 bases from V and 6 from J; bases not matched to a gene: 19. From germline, CDR1 is GTSNPN and CDR2 SVGIG (reference sequence). CDR3: CASSRARTGKFDGYTF. CDR3 bases: TGTGCCTCCTCGAGGGCTCGGACAGGGAAATTCGATGGCTACACCTTC.

J is TRBJ2-3 and V is TRBV11-2; possible D gene TRBD2, 5 bases. The CDR3 extends over 14 amino acids. V lost 6 bases and J 6 bases, leaving 16 bases between the germline ends. Germline V gene data show CDR1 as SGHAT and CDR2 as FQNNGV. CDR3 region: CASRNLLGLDTQYF. DNA of the CDR3: TGTGCCAGCAGGAATCTCCTAGGACTTGATACGCAGTATTTT.

This clone was found a few times. This chain connects TRBV7-9 to TRBJ1-1, with no clear D. Trimming removed 5 bases at V and 1 base at J, with 8 bases between. The CDR3 runs to 13 residues. The germline CDR1 and CDR2 sequences are SEHNR and FQNEAQ (reference sequence). The CDR3 loop reads CASSHPGNTEAFF. Here the CDR3 DNA reads TGTGCCAGCAGCCACCCCGGGAACACTGAAGCTTTCTTT. Filled out from reference TRBV7-9 and TRBJ1-1, the complete variable domain reads DTGVSQNPRHKITKRGQNVTFRCDPISEHNRLYWYRQTLGQGPEFLTYFQNEAQLEKSRLLSDRFSAERPKGSFSTLEIQRTEQGDSAMYLCASSHPGNTEAFFGQGTRLTVV.

The chain links TRBV30 to TRBJ1-5; D is undetermined. The germline V gene has CDR1 GTSNPN and CDR2 SVGIG (reference sequence). The ends were cut back, 0 bases at V and 1 base at J, with 7 bases in the middle. This CDR3 spans 14 amino acids. CDR3 nucleotide sequence: TGTGCCTGGAGTGTACAGACCAGCAATCAGCCCCAGCATTTT. Translated: CAWSVQTSNQPQHF.

The genes are TRBV7-9 and TRBJ2-1; no firm D call. This CDR3 contains 12 residues. V gave up 5 bases and J gave up 5 bases, with 7 bases separating them. Looked up from germline, CDR1 is SEHNR and CDR2 is FQNEAQ (reference sequence). The CDR3 region is CASSTRDNEQFF. DNA of the CDR3: TGTGCCAGCAGCACCCGGGACAATGAGCAGTTCTTC.

The V and J genes are TRBV9 and TRBJ2-5; 7 nucleotides align to TRBD1. This CDR3 is 15 amino acids long. Germline lookup yields CDR1 SGDLS and CDR2 YYNGEE. The V segment lost 0 bases and the J segment 5 bases; nucleotides outside the gene matches: 7. CDR3: CASSVARGREETQYF. Here the CDR3 DNA reads TGTGCCAGCAGCGTAGCGAGGGGGCGAGAGGAGACCCAGTACTTC.

This clone was seen more than once but under ten times. The genes are TRBV7-8 and TRBJ2-7, with a possible D match to TRBD2 (6 bases). Trimming shortened V by 6 bases and J by 1 base, and 19 bases separated the two germline ends. Per germline, CDR1 SGHVS and CDR2 FQNEAQ. This CDR3 comprises 16 residues. CDR3 protein: CASSYAPGLLSYEQYF. CDR3 sequence (DNA): TGTGCCAGCAGTTACGCCCCGGGACTGCTTTCCTACGAGCAGTACTTC.

The V gene is TRBV28, the J gene TRBJ1-5; D not resolved. V lost 6 bases and J lost 4, with 16 bases in between. The CDR3 has 15 residues. The germline V gene encodes CDR1 MDHEN and CDR2 SYDVKM. The CDR3 loop reads CASRLGRGKNQPQHF. The DNA of the CDR3 is TGTGCCAGCAGACTTGGGCGGGGAAAAAATCAGCCCCAGCATTTT.

This chain links TRBV6-5 with TRBJ1-1; D is uncertain. Trimming pared 0 bases from V and 1 base from J, leaving 9 bases between. Germline V gene data show CDR1 as MNHEY and CDR2 as SVGAGI. This CDR3 is built from 15 residues. The CDR3 DNA sequence: TGTGCCAGCAGTTACTCGATAGCCTCGAACACTGAAGCTTTCTTT. Protein product: CASSYSIASNTEAFF.

This sequence joins TRBV30 and TRBJ1-2; the D is unclear. V lost 2 bases to trimming and J lost 14 bases, with 12 bases between them. This CDR3 has 10 amino acids. Germline V gene data show CDR1 as GTSNPN and CDR2 as SVGIG (reference sequence). The CDR3 DNA follows: TGTGCCTGGAGTACCCAGCGGAAGACCTTC. Residues: CAWSTQRKTF.

The chain employs TRBV10-2 and TRBJ2-7, with 7 bases that match TRBD2. V trimming: 6 bases; J trimming: 2 bases; junction bases outside the gene matches: 7. CDR3 size: 14 residues. The germline V gene encodes CDR1 WSHSY and CDR2 SAAADI. This CDR3 is CASRPASGPYEQYF. CDR3 DNA sequence: TGCGCCAGCAGGCCGGCTAGCGGTCCCTACGAGCAGTACTTC.